This T cell receptor (beta chain) was found in a study of cytotoxic CD8 clonotypes in ibrutinib-treated CLL. Study-level background: The taking of response samples occurred after a median roughly 12 months of treatment, with a range of 6 to 36.

Germline trimming cut 6 bases from V and 4 bases from J; bases unmatched to any gene: 12. CDR3 length: 16 residues. Germline V gene sequence: CDR1 SEHNR, CDR2 FQNEAQ (reference sequence). Depth targeted 1 in 200,000 to 1 in 1 million T cells, averaging roughly 9.3x coverage per clonotype. Produced via immunoSEQ multiplex PCR; TCRdb's table is partial and in-frame only. The sample contains 150,000 to 200,000 clones, approximately 72% of which appear only once. The V and J genes are TRBV7-9 and TRBJ2-3, with TRBD2 identical over 8 bases. The sequence derives from a human donor with chronic lymphocytic leukemia. Sequenced here: PBMCs, sampled after 24 months of ibrutinib treatment. This chain's CDR3 is CASSRTSPPDPDTQYF. The CDR3 DNA follows: TGTGCCAGCAGTCGGACTAGCCCCCCGGACCCAGATACGCAGTATTTT.